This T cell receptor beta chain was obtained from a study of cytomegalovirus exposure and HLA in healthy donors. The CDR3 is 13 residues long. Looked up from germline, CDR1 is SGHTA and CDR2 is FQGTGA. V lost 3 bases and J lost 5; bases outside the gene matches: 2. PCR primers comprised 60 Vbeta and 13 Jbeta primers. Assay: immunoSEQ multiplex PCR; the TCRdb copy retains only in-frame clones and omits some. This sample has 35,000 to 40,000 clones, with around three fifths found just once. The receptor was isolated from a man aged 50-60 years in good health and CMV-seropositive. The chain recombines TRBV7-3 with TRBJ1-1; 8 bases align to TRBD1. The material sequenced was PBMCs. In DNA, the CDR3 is TGTGCCAGCAGCTTTACAGGGGGGACTGAAGCTTTCTTT. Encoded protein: CASSFTGGTEAFF.